This entry describes one T cell receptor beta chain. The source of the sample is a study of T cell changes during pregnancy in multiple sclerosis. The V gene's germline CDR1 is LNHDA and CDR2 SQIVND (reference sequence). The CDR3 loop spans 16 amino acids. V was shortened by 4 bases and J by 2 bases, with 15 bases between the two germline ends. Only in-frame clones appear in the TCRdb table, and some are missing; sequencing was by immunoSEQ multiplex PCR. This table holds roughly 90,000 clones, 80% to 95% found once. The clonotype was recovered from a female donor with multiple sclerosis, enrolled in a pregnancy study. The input for sequencing was peripheral blood, taken before pregnancy. This sequence joins TRBV19 and TRBJ1-3; D possibly corresponds to TRBD1 (5 bases). CDR3 in amino acids: CASSTETALTGNTIYF. CDR3 coding DNA: TGTGCCAGTAGTACCGAGACAGCTTTAACTGGAAACACCATATATTTT.